The sequence of this T cell receptor (beta chain) was determined in a study of identical twins. General study findings and limits: Possibly, invariant MAIT and iNKT cells partly confounded zero-insertion analyses.

The cDNA had a unique molecular identifier and a template-switch universal primer site. From the 5' RACE reads, TCRdb called clonotypes with MiXCR, one entry per CDR3 protein. The data contain fewer than 800,000 distinct CDR3 sequences, about 7.1% of them singletons. This clonotype was seen only a few times. Its cognate antigen is unknown. Trimming shortened V by 4 bases and J by 0 bases, and 11 bases separated the two germline ends. This CDR3 is built from 15 residues. These records were also assigned to another study, of yellow fever vaccine responses in identical twins.

The chain links TRBV12-3 or TRBV12-4 to TRBJ2-3, with TRBD2 as a possible D gene (5 bases). The origin of this receptor is a woman aged 18 to 35 in good health. Sequencing input: PBMCs. Here the CDR3 DNA reads TGTGCCAGCAGTTACAGCGGAGCCAGCACAGATACGCAGTATTTT. Translated, it gives CASSYSGASTDTQYF.